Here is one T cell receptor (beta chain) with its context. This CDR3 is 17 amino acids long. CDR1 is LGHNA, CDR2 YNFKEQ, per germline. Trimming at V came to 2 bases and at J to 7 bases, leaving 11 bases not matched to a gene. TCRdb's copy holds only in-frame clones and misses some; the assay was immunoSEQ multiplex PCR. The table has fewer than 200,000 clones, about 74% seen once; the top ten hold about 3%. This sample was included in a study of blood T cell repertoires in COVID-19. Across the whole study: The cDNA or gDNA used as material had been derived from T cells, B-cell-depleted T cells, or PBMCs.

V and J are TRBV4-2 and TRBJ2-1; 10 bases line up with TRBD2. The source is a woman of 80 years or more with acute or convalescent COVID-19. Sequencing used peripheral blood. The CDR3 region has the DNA TGTGCCAGCAGCCAATTACACCGCCAGCGGGAGGGGAATGAGCAGTTCTTC. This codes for CASSQLHRQREGNEQFF.